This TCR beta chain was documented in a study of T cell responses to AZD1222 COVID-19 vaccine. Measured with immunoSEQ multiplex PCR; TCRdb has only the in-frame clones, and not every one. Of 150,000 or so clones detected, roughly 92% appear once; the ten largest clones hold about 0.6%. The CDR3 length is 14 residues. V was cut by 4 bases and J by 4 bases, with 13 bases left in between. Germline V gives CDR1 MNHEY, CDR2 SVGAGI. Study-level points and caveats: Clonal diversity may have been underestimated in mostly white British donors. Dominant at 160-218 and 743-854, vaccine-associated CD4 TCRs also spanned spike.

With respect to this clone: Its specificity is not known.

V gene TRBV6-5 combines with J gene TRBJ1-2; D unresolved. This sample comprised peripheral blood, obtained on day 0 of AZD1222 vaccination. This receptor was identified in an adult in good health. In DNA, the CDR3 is TGTGCCAGCAGTTCAGGACTGCTCCTCTATGGCTACACCTTC. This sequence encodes CASSSGLLLYGYTF.